Sequencing of this TCR beta chain was carried out in a study of blood T cell repertoires in COVID-19. Study details: Italy, Spain and the United States were the sources of the convalescent and acute COVID-19 samples.

Here immunoSEQ multiplex PCR was the method, and the copy in TCRdb shows in-frame clones only, minus some. The data show around 200,000 clones, around 86% seen once. This CDR3 spans 14 amino acids. Trimming removed 3 bases from V and 8 bases from J, with 13 bases in between. Germline lookup yields CDR1 KGHSH and CDR2 LQKENI. The chain uses TRBV18 and TRBJ1-4; possible D gene TRBD1, 5 bases. This clonotype originated in a man aged 50 or older with acute or convalescent COVID-19. The source material was peripheral blood. Written as DNA, the CDR3 is TGTGCCAGCTCACCGGCCAGGGCGGGGGAAAAACTGTTTTTT. Protein: CASSPARAGEKLFF.